What follows are 3 T cell receptor beta chains derived from one specimen sequenced in a study of Ad26.COV2.S vaccination and SARS-CoV-2 variants. Treatment specified: roughly 20 received Ad26.COV2.S at low or high dose, single or two shots; 5 received placebo; per-sample allocation not given. Sampling occurred on day 63 after the first vaccine or placebo injection. The protocol was immunoSEQ multiplex PCR, while the TCRdb copy is restricted to in-frame clones and leaves out a portion. The repertoire consists of around 300,000 clones, with roughly nine tenths occurring once and the leading ten covering around 5.8%. Sequencing was performed on peripheral blood, taken in a trial of Ad26.COV2.S vaccine versus placebo. The receptor source for this set is a person between 18 and 59 years old who received the Ad26.COV2.S COVID-19 vaccine or a placebo.

The chain couples TRBV4-3 to TRBJ2-3; 11 bases fit TRBD2. Trimming at V came to 0 bases and at J to 6 bases, leaving 8 bases not matched to a gene. The CDR3 sequence is 17 residues long. From germline, CDR1 is LGHNA and CDR2 YSLEER. The CDR3 here is CASSQDELAGDWDTQYF. The CDR3 region has the DNA TGCGCCAGCAGCCAAGATGAACTAGCGGGAGATTGGGATACGCAGTATTTT.

This rearrangement joins TRBV6-5 to TRBJ1-2; 8 positions match TRBD1. The CDR3 length is 15 residues. CDR1 is MNHEY and CDR2 is SVGAGI in the germline V gene. Trimming cost V 8 bases and J 2 bases; bases outside gene matches: 10. In DNA, the CDR3 is TGTGCCAGCTCACAGGGGGGGCGACCGAACTATGGCTACACCTTC. This gives the protein CASSQGGRPNYGYTF.

The rearrangement links TRBV2 to TRBJ1-2; tentative D call: TRBD1 (5 bases). The V and J ends lost 3 bases and 10 bases respectively, with 15 bases between them. The CDR3 consists of 13 residues. CDR1 is SNHLY, CDR2 FYNNEI, per germline. The CDR3 is CASSEDKGLAYTF. CDR3 bases: TGTGCCAGCAGTGAGGATAAGGGACTGGCCTACACCTTC.